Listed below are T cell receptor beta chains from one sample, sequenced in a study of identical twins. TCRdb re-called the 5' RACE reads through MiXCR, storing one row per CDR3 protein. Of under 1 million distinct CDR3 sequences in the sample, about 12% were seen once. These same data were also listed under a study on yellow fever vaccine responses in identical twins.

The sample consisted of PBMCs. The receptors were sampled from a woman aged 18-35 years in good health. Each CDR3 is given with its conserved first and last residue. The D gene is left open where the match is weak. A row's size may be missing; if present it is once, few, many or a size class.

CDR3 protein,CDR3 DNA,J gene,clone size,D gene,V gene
CASSQDFSGSMEFF,TGTGCCAGCAGCCAAGATTTTAGCGGCAGTATGGAGTTCTTC,TRBJ2-1,few,.,TRBV3-1
CASSIGTGTWNEQFF,TGCGCCAGCAGCATAGGGACAGGGACGTGGAATGAGCAGTTCTTC,TRBJ2-1,few,TRBD1,TRBV5-1
CASSQGVSGAYNEQFF,TGTGCCAGCAGCCAAGGAGTTTCTGGGGCCTACAATGAGCAGTTCTTC,TRBJ2-1,few,.,TRBV3-1
CASSLISGRLDEQFF,TGTGCCAGCAGTTTGATTAGCGGGAGGTTGGACGAGCAGTTCTTC,TRBJ2-1,.,TRBD2,TRBV27
CASSLAPSGSSDEQFF,TGTGCCAGCAGCTTAGCGCCTAGCGGGAGTTCCGATGAGCAGTTCTTC,TRBJ2-1,.,TRBD2,TRBV7-6
CASSFWGEQFF,TGTGCCAGCAGCTTCTGGGGTGAGCAGTTCTTC,TRBJ2-1,many,.,TRBV13
CASSSPRLLQETQYF,TGTGCCAGCAGCTCCCCTCGACTACTGCAAGAGACCCAGTACTTC,TRBJ2-5,.,.,TRBV11-2
CASRPQLDRQYNEQFF,TGCGCCAGCAGACCCCAGCTAGACAGGCAGTACAATGAGCAGTTCTTC,TRBJ2-1,few,.,TRBV5-1
CASSLSMWGGNEQFF,TGTGCCAGCAGCTTGAGTATGTGGGGGGGAAATGAGCAGTTCTTC,TRBJ2-1,.,TRBD2,TRBV5-6
CASSLKGGSIDEQFF,TGCGCCAGCAGCTTGAAGGGCGGGAGTATCGATGAGCAGTTCTTC,TRBJ2-1,.,TRBD2,TRBV5-1
CASSQEGLGIGETQYF,TGTGCCAGCAGCCAGGAGGGACTCGGAATCGGAGAGACCCAGTACTTC,TRBJ2-5,few,.,TRBV7-9
CASSLEVAVWADTQYF,TGCGCCAGCAGCTTGGAGGTTGCGGTTTGGGCAGATACGCAGTATTTT,TRBJ2-3,few,.,TRBV5-1
CASSPKTNYEQYF,TGCGCCAGCAGCCCGAAGACAAACTACGAGCAGTACTTC,TRBJ2-7,.,.,TRBV5-1
CASSEPDRGEQFF,TGTGCCAGCAGTGAACCAGACAGGGGTGAGCAGTTCTTC,TRBJ2-1,.,TRBD1,TRBV25-1
CASSQGQGEYGYTF,TGTGCCAGCAGTCAAGGACAGGGCGAATATGGCTACACCTTC,TRBJ1-2,few,TRBD1,TRBV28
CASRVTGTTPFNEQFF,TGTGCCAGTCGCGTCACCGGGACTACGCCTTTCAATGAGCAGTTCTTC,TRBJ2-1,.,TRBD2,TRBV6-1
CASSSVGRFGNQPQHF,TGTGCCAGTAGTTCTGTGGGGCGGTTTGGCAATCAGCCCCAGCATTTT,TRBJ1-5,.,.,TRBV19
CIGDPGASSTDTQYF,TGCATTGGGGACCCAGGGGCCTCTAGCACAGATACGCAGTATTTT,TRBJ2-3,.,.,TRBV20-1
CASSHPRLAESSYNEQFF,TGTGCCAGCAGCCACCCCCGACTAGCTGAGAGCTCCTACAATGAGCAGTTCTTC,TRBJ2-1,few,TRBD2,TRBV11-1
CASSEAGQNTGELFF,TGTGCCAGCAGCGAGGCAGGGCAGAACACCGGGGAGCTGTTTTTT,TRBJ2-2,.,.,TRBV6-1
CSGQLAGVETQYF,TGCAGCGGACAACTAGCGGGAGTGGAGACCCAGTACTTC,TRBJ2-5,many,TRBD2,TRBV29-1
CASSSSGTTTGELFF,TGTGCCAGCAGCTCCAGCGGGACCACAACCGGGGAGCTGTTTTTT,TRBJ2-2,.,TRBD2,TRBV5-5
CSASTGSGDTQYF,TGCAGTGCTTCGACAGGGTCGGGAGATACGCAGTATTTT,TRBJ2-3,many,TRBD1,TRBV20-1
CASSRGSTDTQYF,TGTGCCAGCTCAAGGGGAAGCACAGATACGCAGTATTTT,TRBJ2-3,many,.,TRBV12-3/TRBV12-4
CSAGTGVYEQYF,TGCAGTGCTGGGACAGGGGTGTACGAGCAGTACTTC,TRBJ2-7,.,TRBD1,TRBV20-1
CASSPGLAIYNEQFF,TGTGCCAGCAGCCCGGGACTGGCGATCTACAATGAGCAGTTCTTC,TRBJ2-1,.,.,TRBV7-9
CASSSPGIDYEQYF,TGTGCCAGCAGTTCGCCCGGGATTGACTACGAGCAGTACTTC,TRBJ2-7,.,.,TRBV6-5
CAISATPSGGSYEQFF,TGTGCCATCAGCGCTACCCCAAGCGGGGGGTCTTATGAGCAGTTCTTC,TRBJ2-1,few,TRBD2,TRBV10-3
CATEGQNLDYANTGELFF,TGTGCCACCGAAGGACAGAACCTTGATTACGCGAACACCGGGGAGCTGTTTTTT,TRBJ2-2,few,.,TRBV10-3
CASSLDGAPTGGDTGELFF,TGCGCCAGCAGCTTGGACGGGGCCCCAACAGGGGGCGATACCGGGGAGCTGTTTTTT,TRBJ2-2,few,TRBD1,TRBV5-1
CASSQEVPQRTGGNEQFF,TGTGCCAGCAGCCAAGAGGTCCCCCAGCGGACAGGTGGCAATGAGCAGTTCTTC,TRBJ2-1,.,TRBD1,TRBV3-1
CATSDGAREQFF,TGTGCCACCAGTGATGGGGCAAGGGAGCAGTTCTTC,TRBJ2-1,.,.,TRBV24-1
CSADRGTISSYEQYF,TGCAGTGCAGACAGGGGGACCATCAGCTCCTACGAGCAGTACTTC,TRBJ2-7,few,TRBD1,TRBV20-1
CASSMLTGSNQPQHF,TGTGCCAGTAGTATGTTAACAGGTAGCAATCAGCCCCAGCATTTT,TRBJ1-5,few,.,TRBV19
CASRTSGRKETQYF,TGTGCCAGCAGGACTAGCGGGAGAAAAGAGACCCAGTACTTC,TRBJ2-5,few,TRBD2,TRBV12-3/TRBV12-4
CASSPRSGSDEQFF,TGTGCCAGCAGCCCCCGGAGCGGGAGCGATGAGCAGTTCTTC,TRBJ2-1,few,TRBD2,TRBV5-4
CASSQDVGGHNEQFF,TGTGCCAGCAGCCAGGACGTGGGTGGGCACAATGAGCAGTTCTTC,TRBJ2-1,.,.,TRBV5-4
CASSSGLAGQYEQYF,TGCGCCAGCAGCTCCGGACTAGCGGGACAGTACGAGCAGTACTTC,TRBJ2-7,few,TRBD2,TRBV5-1
CASSLRPSRETQYF,TGTGCCAGCAGTTTACGGCCTAGCCGAGAGACCCAGTACTTC,TRBJ2-5,many,.,TRBV12-3/TRBV12-4
CAISGGQGWTGELFF,TGTGCCATCAGTGGGGGACAGGGTTGGACCGGGGAGCTGTTTTTT,TRBJ2-2,.,TRBD1,TRBV10-3
CSARKQTSGSSNAYNEQFF,TGCAGTGCTAGAAAACAAACTAGCGGGAGTTCGAACGCCTACAATGAGCAGTTCTTC,TRBJ2-1,few,TRBD2,TRBV20-1
CASSPTQDTDTQYF,TGTGCCAGCAGCCCCACGCAGGACACAGATACGCAGTATTTT,TRBJ2-3,.,.,TRBV7-9
CASIPSGGTNEKLFF,TGTGCCAGTATTCCCTCAGGGGGCACTAATGAAAAACTGTTTTTT,TRBJ1-4,few,TRBD1,TRBV19
CASSTNRDMNTEAFF,TGCGCCAGCAGCACCAACAGGGACATGAACACTGAAGCTTTCTTT,TRBJ1-1,.,.,TRBV5-1
CAISESRIDTQYF,TGTGCCATCAGTGAGTCCCGAATTGATACGCAGTATTTT,TRBJ2-3,few,.,TRBV10-3
CASSPGQGGEQYF,TGTGCCAGCAGCCCCGGACAGGGGGGCGAGCAGTACTTC,TRBJ2-7,few,TRBD1,TRBV13
CASREAGRSYEQYF,TGTGCCAGCAGGGAAGCGGGGCGCTCCTACGAGCAGTACTTC,TRBJ2-7,few,TRBD2,TRBV12-3/TRBV12-4
CATSDPGMNTEAFF,TGTGCCACCAGTGATCCGGGAATGAACACTGAAGCTTTCTTT,TRBJ1-1,.,.,TRBV24-1
CASSPGLGTGTPRHTGELFF,TGTGCCAGCAGTCCAGGTCTCGGGACAGGGACCCCCCGCCACACCGGGGAGCTGTTTTTT,TRBJ2-2,.,TRBD1,TRBV6-2/TRBV6-3
CSAGPGLTYEQYF,TGCAGTGCCGGACCGGGACTCACCTACGAGCAGTACTTC,TRBJ2-7,.,.,TRBV20-1
CASSYYSQETQYF,TGTGCCAGCAGTTACTACAGCCAAGAGACCCAGTACTTC,TRBJ2-5,many,.,TRBV6-5
CASSLDSVNTEAFF,TGTGCCAGCAGTCTGGACAGCGTGAACACTGAAGCTTTCTTT,TRBJ1-1,.,.,TRBV6-1
CASSSWISGRRETQYF,TGTGCCAGCAGCTCCTGGATTAGCGGGAGGAGAGAGACCCAGTACTTC,TRBJ2-5,few,TRBD2,TRBV6-1
CASSLTGTDMNTEAFF,TGTGCCAGCAGCCTAACCGGGACGGACATGAACACTGAAGCTTTCTTT,TRBJ1-1,.,.,TRBV2